This entry lists 26 T cell receptor beta chains sequenced from one sample in a study of blood T cell repertoires in COVID-19. TCRdb's table, derived via immunoSEQ multiplex PCR, lists solely in-frame clones and lacks some. The sample lists some 230,000 clones; about 85% were seen once. Input material: peripheral blood. These receptors were collected from a man aged 50 or older who had recovered from COVID-19.

The chain has TRBV28 and TRBJ2-2, with a weak D call TRBD2 (6 bases). The CDR3 runs 15 residues. V was shortened by 2 bases and J by 1 base, with 8 bases between the two germline ends. Germline V gene sequence: CDR1 MDHEN, CDR2 SYDVKM. The CDR3 sequence: CASSLGGVNTGELFF. The CDR3 DNA follows: TGTGCCAGCAGTTTAGGAGGGGTGAACACCGGGGAGCTGTTTTTT. Filled out from reference TRBV28 and TRBJ2-2, the complete variable domain reads DVKVTQSSRYLVKRTGEKVFLECVQDMDHENMFWYRQDPGLGLRLIYFSYDVKMKEKGDIPEGYSVSREKKERFSLILESASTNQTSMYLCASSLGGVNTGELFFGEGSRLTVL.

The rearrangement joins TRBV5-4 to TRBJ2-2; TRBD1 aligns across 7 bases. The CDR3 consists of 15 residues. Germline CDR1 reads SGHNT; CDR2 reads YYREEE (reference sequence). V lost 3 bases, J lost 2 bases, and 4 bases stayed unmatched. The DNA of the CDR3 is TGTGCCAGCAGCTACGGGACAGCCAACACCGGGGAGCTGTTTTTT. It encodes CASSYGTANTGELFF.

The V gene is TRBV25-1, the J gene TRBJ2-1; D is unresolved. The CDR3 length is 11 residues. Germline V gives CDR1 MGHDK, CDR2 SYGVNS. V was clipped by 5 bases and J by 7 bases, with 6 bases between them. The CDR3 here is CASSSGNEQFF. The CDR3 coding sequence is TGTGCCAGCAGTTCCGGGAATGAGCAGTTCTTC.

The genes are TRBV28 and TRBJ1-3; no firm D call. Germline V gene lookup returns CDR1 MDHEN and CDR2 SYDVKM. Trimming shortened V by 6 bases and J by 0 bases, and 21 bases separated the two germline ends. The CDR3 totals 18 residues. The CDR3 coding sequence is TGTGCCAGCAGCCCCAGGACTCTCACACGACGCTCTGGAAACACCATATATTTT. Protein sequence: CASSPRTLTRRSGNTIYF.

The rearrangement uses TRBV28 and TRBJ2-2, with D possibly matching TRBD1 (6 bases). Germline V CDR1 and CDR2: MDHEN, SYDVKM. V dropped 2 bases and J dropped 5 bases, with 18 bases sitting between them. This CDR3 has 17 amino acids. The CDR3 DNA reads TGTGCCAGCAGTTTAAACTTGGGGGCCACGGGGACCGGGGAGCTGTTTTTT. It yields the protein CASSLNLGATGTGELFF.

This clone was observed once. V is TRBV7-4 and J is TRBJ2-1; 8 nucleotides match TRBD2. V dropped 2 bases and J dropped 8; count of bases not matched to a gene: 11. CDR3 size: 16 residues. The germline V gene has CDR1 SGHVT and CDR2 SQSDAQ. The CDR3 region is CASSLSGGTRHDEQFF. CDR3 DNA: TGTGCCAGCAGCTTAAGCGGTGGGACTAGGCACGATGAGCAGTTCTTC.

This CDR3 reads CASSDLRSQETQYF. Here the CDR3 DNA reads TGTGCCAGCAGTGATCTCAGGTCGCAAGAGACCCAGTACTTC. V gene TRBV6-1 combines with J gene TRBJ2-5, with no clear D. Germline CDR1 MNHNS, CDR2 SASEGT. V was cut by 3 bases and J by 2 bases, with 10 bases left in between. The CDR3 covers 14 residues.

The rearrangement links TRBV28 to TRBJ1-1; 8 nucleotides line up with TRBD1. The CDR3 contains 14 residues. The ends lost 5 bases at V and 10 bases at J; junction bases unmatched: 12. Per germline, CDR1 MDHEN and CDR2 SYDVKM. The CDR3 loop reads CASSLIGQGGRAFF. The CDR3 coding sequence is TGTGCCAGCAGTCTTATAGGACAGGGAGGACGAGCTTTCTTT.

In DNA, the CDR3 is TGTGCCAGTAGTTTCACGGGCTACAATGAGCAGTTCTTC. It yields the protein CASSFTGYNEQFF. The chain is built from TRBV19 and TRBJ2-1; no firm D call. The CDR3 extends over 13 amino acids. Germline lookup yields CDR1 LNHDA and CDR2 SQIVND (reference sequence). V lost 5 bases and J 3 bases, leaving 8 bases between the germline ends.

This chain uses TRBV3-1 (or the pseudogene TRBV3-2) with TRBJ1-2; 8 nucleotides line up with TRBD1. V lost 4 bases, J lost 7 bases, and 17 bases stayed unmatched. Germline CDR1 and CDR2: LGHDT and YNNKEL (reference sequence). The CDR3 length is 17 residues. The CDR3 DNA is TGTGCCAGCAGCCGGGCCGGACAGGGCGATCGATTGGGTGGCTACACCTTC. This encodes CASSRAGQGDRLGGYTF.

The chain uses TRBV19 and TRBJ2-7; D is perhaps TRBD1 (6 bases). V lost 5 bases and J lost 2, with 13 bases in between. CDR1 LNHDA and CDR2 SQIVND come from the germline V gene (reference sequence). The CDR3 is made up of 14 amino acids. The CDR3 DNA is TGTGCCAGTAGTCCTCCTGGGACACCCTACGAGCAGTACTTC. Encoded protein: CASSPPGTPYEQYF.

The J gene is TRBJ2-1, the V gene TRBV19; 11 nucleotides align to TRBD2. With V trimmed by 6 bases and J by 4 bases, 2 bases remained unmatched. The CDR3 sequence is 14 residues long. The germline V gene encodes CDR1 LNHDA and CDR2 SQIVND (reference sequence). The CDR3 DNA follows: TGTGCCAGTAGAGGACTAGCGGGTTACAATGAGCAGTTCTTC. This encodes CASRGLAGYNEQFF.

This chain connects TRBV5-4 to TRBJ2-1, with 9 nucleotides matching TRBD2. CDR3 length: 15 amino acids. Germline trimming cut 5 bases from V and 4 bases from J; bases unmatched to any gene: 7. Per germline, CDR1 SGHNT and CDR2 YYREEE (reference sequence). In nucleotides, the CDR3 is TGTGCCAGCAGGCCCGGGACTAGCAGGTACAATGAGCAGTTCTTC. It specifies CASRPGTSRYNEQFF.

The genes are TRBV27 and TRBJ1-4, with 7 bases that match TRBD1. The germline CDR1 and CDR2 sequences are MNHEY and SMNVEV (reference sequence). This CDR3 is built from 14 residues. J was trimmed by 8 bases and V by 4 bases; bases with no gene match: 7. This CDR3 is CASSWRQGGEKLFF. In DNA, the CDR3 is TGTGCCAGCAGTTGGAGACAGGGCGGGGAAAAACTGTTTTTT.

V usage is TRBV30 and J usage is TRBJ1-3, with TRBD1 matching over 8 bases. With V trimmed by 2 bases and J by 4 bases, 10 bases remained unmatched. The germline V gene has CDR1 GTSNPN and CDR2 SVGIG (reference sequence). The CDR3 runs to 16 residues. The CDR3 region has the DNA TGTGCCTGGAGTCCAGGGTGGACAGGGAACGGAAACACCATATATTTT. Its translation is CAWSPGWTGNGNTIYF.

V gene TRBV3-1 (or the pseudogene TRBV3-2) combines with J gene TRBJ2-3; TRBD2 matches at 12 bases. Germline values: CDR1 LGHDT, CDR2 YNNKEL (reference sequence). V lost 1 base to trimming and J lost 6 bases; unmatched junction nucleotides: 11. The CDR3 extends over 18 amino acids. The CDR3 bases are TGTGCCAGCAGCCAAGCCCGACTAGCGGGGGTCCCGTCGGATACGCAGTATTTT. It yields the protein CASSQARLAGVPSDTQYF.

This clone was picked up one time. This chain uses TRBV19 with TRBJ2-1; TRBD2 matches 7 bases. The CDR3 contains 15 residues. Unmatched junction bases numbered 8, after V lost 1 base and J lost 8 bases. The germline V gene has CDR1 LNHDA and CDR2 SQIVND (reference sequence). The CDR3: CASSIGSGLRDEQFF. Here the CDR3 DNA reads TGTGCCAGTAGTATAGGTAGCGGGCTGCGCGATGAGCAGTTCTTC. Variable domain in full (rest from reference TRBV19 and TRBJ2-1): DGGITQSPKYLFRKEGQNVTLSCEQNLNHDAMYWYRQDPGQGLRLIYYSQIVNDFQKGDIAEGYSVSREKKESFPLTVTSAQKNPTAFYLCASSIGSGLRDEQFFGPGTRLTVL.

The CDR3 region has the DNA TGTGCCAGCAGTTCAACCGGGACAGGGACAGATACGCAGTATTTT. It is translated as CASSSTGTGTDTQYF. This chain joins TRBV28 and TRBJ2-3; 9 nucleotides line up with TRBD1. The CDR3 length is 15 residues. Germline-derived CDR1 and CDR2 are MDHEN and SYDVKM. Unmatched junction bases numbered 5, after V lost 4 bases and J lost 3 bases.

The chain links TRBV28 to TRBJ1-2; 10 bases map to TRBD1. The CDR3 spans 17 residues. V shed 4 bases and J 6 bases; nucleotides not matched to a gene: 14. Germline CDR1 and CDR2: MDHEN and SYDVKM. The CDR3 nucleotides read TGTGCCAGCAGTTCCGGACAGGGGGTCTCGACCAGACATGGCTACACCTTC. Amino acids: CASSSGQGVSTRHGYTF.

The V and J genes are TRBV11-2 and TRBJ2-5, with TRBD1 matching over 7 bases. The CDR3 extends over 14 amino acids. Unmatched junction bases numbered 7, after V lost 5 bases and J lost 4 bases. CDR1 SGHAT and CDR2 FQNNGV come from the germline V gene. The CDR3: CASSPTGSGETQYF. CDR3 in DNA: TGTGCCAGCAGCCCGACAGGGAGTGGAGAGACCCAGTACTTC.

The V and J genes are TRBV11-1 and TRBJ1-1, with D perhaps matching TRBD1 (5 bases). V was pared by 2 bases and J by 4 bases, with 17 bases between. Germline V gene sequence: CDR1 SGHAT, CDR2 FQDESV (reference sequence). The CDR3 spans 16 residues. The CDR3 nucleotides are TGTGCCAGCAGCTTATCCGGGGGTGGCCGTAGCACTGAAGCTTTCTTT. Amino acid sequence: CASSLSGGGRSTEAFF.

The chain links TRBV6-5 to TRBJ2-7; 8 nucleotides agree with TRBD2. Germline values: CDR1 MNHEY, CDR2 SVGAGI. CDR3 length equals 16 residues. Unmatched junction bases numbered 8, after V lost 0 bases and J lost 4 bases. The CDR3 loop reads CASSYSWLAGEYEQYF. In nucleotides, the CDR3 is TGTGCCAGCAGTTACTCGTGGCTAGCGGGTGAATACGAGCAGTACTTC.

In its sample, this clone was seen once. The chain links TRBV19 to TRBJ2-5; 10 nucleotides align to TRBD2. Germline V gene lookup returns CDR1 LNHDA and CDR2 SQIVND (reference sequence). Trimming took 5 bases from V and 5 from J; bases not matched to a gene: 5. CDR3 length equals 14 residues. The CDR3 DNA reads as TGTGCCAGTAGTCTAGCGGGAGCGGGGGAGACCCAGTACTTC. It yields the protein CASSLAGAGETQYF. The complete variable domain, with remaining parts taken from reference TRBV19 and TRBJ2-5, reads DGGITQSPKYLFRKEGQNVTLSCEQNLNHDAMYWYRQDPGQGLRLIYYSQIVNDFQKGDIAEGYSVSREKKESFPLTVTSAQKNPTAFYLCASSLAGAGETQYFGPGTRLLVL.

The CDR3 nucleotides read TGTGCCAGCAGTTTCCCGACGGGCAGGGTGATGAACACTGAAGCTTTCTTT. Translation gives CASSFPTGRVMNTEAFF. This chain links TRBV28 with TRBJ1-1, with a weak D call TRBD1 (5 bases). The V end lost 3 bases, the J end lost 0 bases, and 17 bases lay between the germline ends. This CDR3 is 17 amino acids long. Germline CDR1 is MDHEN and CDR2 is SYDVKM.

This rearrangement joins TRBV7-2 to TRBJ2-4; D possibly corresponds to TRBD2 (6 bases). The germline gives CDR1 SGHTA, CDR2 FQGNSA. Deletions cut 1 base from V and 0 bases from J, with 16 bases between. This CDR3 contains 18 residues. CDR3 sequence reads: CASSLGVTGLGAKNIQYF. CDR3 nucleotides: TGTGCCAGCAGCTTAGGGGTCACGGGACTGGGAGCCAAAAACATTCAGTACTTC.

The rearrangement joins TRBV29-1 to TRBJ2-5; 9 bases agree with TRBD1. Germline V gives CDR1 SQVTM, CDR2 ANQGSEA. The CDR3 has 15 residues. V lost 3 bases, J lost 8 bases, and 13 bases stayed unmatched. DNA of the CDR3: TGCAGCGTTGACTTCCCGAGGACAGGGGAGGGAACCCAGTACTTC. The encoded protein is CSVDFPRTGEGTQYF.